The rows below give T cell receptor beta chains drawn from one sample of a study of shared clonotypes between healthy human individuals. TCRdb's copy holds only in-frame clones and misses some; the assay was immunoSEQ multiplex PCR. The repertoire holds millions of clones, with roughly 94% as singletons. The sequencing input was naive CD4+ T cells sorted from blood. Every receptor here comes from a man in his late teens or twenties in good health. Both conserved end residues are part of each CDR3. Each record gives: CDR3 DNA, CDR3 protein, D gene, clone size, V gene, J gene. D genes are given only for firm matches. Clone sizes are given selectively: once, few, many, or a class where the clone is expanded.

DNA: TGTGCCAGCAGCCCCTTGCGACAGGAAGCTTTCTTT
CDR3: CASSPLRQEAFF
D: NA
size: once
V: TRBV5-5
J: TRBJ1-1

DNA: TGTGCCAGTAGTATAAGAGGACAGGGGAGTGTCGCTAATGAAAAACTGTTTTTT
CDR3: CASSIRGQGSVANEKLFF
D: TRBD1
size: NA
V: TRBV19
J: TRBJ1-4

DNA: TGTGCCAGCAGTTTAAGGGCTAGCGCTCCACCCGATACGCAGTATTTT
CDR3: CASSLRASAPPDTQYF
D: NA
size: NA
V: TRBV27
J: TRBJ2-3

DNA: TGTGCCAGCAGGGACGACAGTACTGAAGCTTTCTTT
CDR3: CASRDDSTEAFF
D: NA
size: NA
V: TRBV6-1
J: TRBJ1-1

DNA: TGTGCCATCAGGAATTCTTCCAGCACCGGGGAGCTGTTTTTT
CDR3: CAIRNSSSTGELFF
D: NA
size: NA
V: TRBV10-3
J: TRBJ2-2

DNA: TGTGCCAGCAGCCAGGACTACCAAGAGACCCAGTACTTC
CDR3: CASSQDYQETQYF
D: NA
size: NA
V: TRBV11-2
J: TRBJ2-5

DNA: TGTGCCAGCTCACCCCCCGGAACCACCGGGGAGCTGTTTTTT
CDR3: CASSPPGTTGELFF
D: NA
size: NA
V: TRBV18
J: TRBJ2-2

DNA: TGCGCCAGCAGCTTTGTAGGGGATGAGCAGTTCTTC
CDR3: CASSFVGDEQFF
D: NA
size: NA
V: TRBV5-1
J: TRBJ2-1

DNA: TGTGCCAGCAGCCGGAGTGGGGCAGGGAATGAAAAACTGTTTTTT
CDR3: CASSRSGAGNEKLFF
D: NA
size: NA
V: TRBV14
J: TRBJ1-4

DNA: TGTGCCAGCAGCTTGGCAATAAGGGAGCAGTACTTC
CDR3: CASSLAIREQYF
D: NA
size: NA
V: TRBV5-5
J: TRBJ2-7

DNA: TGTGCCAGCAGCTTAGTGCAGGGGGTATCCTATGGCTACACCTTC
CDR3: CASSLVQGVSYGYTF
D: TRBD1
size: NA
V: TRBV5-4
J: TRBJ1-2

DNA: TGTGCCAGCAGCTTATCTCTCGGTAGGGAGCAGTACTTC
CDR3: CASSLSLGREQYF
D: NA
size: NA
V: TRBV13
J: TRBJ2-7

DNA: TGCGCCAGCAGCCCTACAGGGTCATCCTACAATGAGCAGTTCTTC
CDR3: CASSPTGSSYNEQFF
D: NA
size: NA
V: TRBV4-1
J: TRBJ2-1

DNA: TGCGCCAGCAGCCATGGCTCGGGGGGGGCCACTGAAGCTTTCTTT
CDR3: CASSHGSGGATEAFF
D: NA
size: NA
V: TRBV4-1
J: TRBJ1-1

DNA: TGTGCCAGCAGTGAAGGGCTTAGAGCTTTCTTT
CDR3: CASSEGLRAFF
D: NA
size: NA
V: TRBV2
J: TRBJ1-1

DNA: TGTGCCAGCAGCGTTAGGGACAGGGGGCAAGAGACCCAGTACTTC
CDR3: CASSVRDRGQETQYF
D: TRBD1
size: NA
V: TRBV9
J: TRBJ2-5

DNA: TGTGCCTGGAGTCAGCTTGGGAGGAACACTGAAGCTTTCTTT
CDR3: CAWSQLGRNTEAFF
D: NA
size: NA
V: TRBV30
J: TRBJ1-1

DNA: TGTGCCAGCACCCCTCGGGACACTAACTATGGCTACACCTTC
CDR3: CASTPRDTNYGYTF
D: NA
size: NA
V: TRBV6-5
J: TRBJ1-2

DNA: TGTGCCAGCAGTGTGGACAGGGATCAGCCCCAGCATTTT
CDR3: CASSVDRDQPQHF
D: TRBD1
size: NA
V: TRBV2
J: TRBJ1-5

DNA: TGTGCCACCCGACTGCTAGCGGGGGGTGCAGCGACCCAGTACTTC
CDR3: CATRLLAGGAATQYF
D: TRBD2
size: NA
V: TRBV19
J: TRBJ2-5

DNA: TGCGCCAGCAGCCAGGGGACAGGTTCCTACGAGCAGTACTTC
CDR3: CASSQGTGSYEQYF
D: TRBD1
size: NA
V: TRBV5-1
J: TRBJ2-7

DNA: TGTGCCAGCGAGGGACAGGCGCATAGCAATCAGCCCCAGCATTTT
CDR3: CASEGQAHSNQPQHF
D: TRBD1
size: NA
V: TRBV6-4
J: TRBJ1-5

DNA: TGTGCCAGCAGGAGTAGACCCTACGAGCAGTACTTC
CDR3: CASRSRPYEQYF
D: NA
size: once
V: TRBV7-8
J: TRBJ2-7

DNA: TGCGCCAGCAGCCTTTCTTTGAGACCCTCCACAGATACGCAGTATTTT
CDR3: CASSLSLRPSTDTQYF
D: NA
size: NA
V: TRBV4-3
J: TRBJ2-3

DNA: TGTGCCAGTAGAAACCCCGGAGGGTCCCAAGAGACCCAGTACTTC
CDR3: CASRNPGGSQETQYF
D: NA
size: NA
V: TRBV19
J: TRBJ2-5

DNA: TGTGCCAGCAGTCTTCTTGATTCACCCCTCCACTTT
CDR3: CASSLLDSPLHF
D: NA
size: once
V: TRBV28
J: TRBJ1-6

DNA: TGTGCCTGGAGTGTACGGCAGGGCGGCATTCAGTACTTC
CDR3: CAWSVRQGGIQYF
D: NA
size: NA
V: TRBV30
J: TRBJ2-4

DNA: TGCGCCAGCAGCTTGGGGTCCCACAGGGGACAAGAGACCCAGTACTTC
CDR3: CASSLGSHRGQETQYF
D: TRBD1
size: NA
V: TRBV5-1
J: TRBJ2-5

DNA: TGTGCCAGCAGCGTAGGGGTTGGGAATCAGCCCCAGCATTTT
CDR3: CASSVGVGNQPQHF
D: NA
size: NA
V: TRBV9
J: TRBJ1-5

DNA: TGTGCCAGCAGCAGCTCCTCGAATAGCAATCAGCCCCAGCATTTT
CDR3: CASSSSSNSNQPQHF
D: NA
size: NA
V: TRBV2
J: TRBJ1-5

DNA: TGTGCCAGCAGCTTATCAGCAGGGAACACTGAAGCTTTCTTT
CDR3: CASSLSAGNTEAFF
D: NA
size: NA
V: TRBV7-9
J: TRBJ1-1

DNA: TGCGCCAGCAGCGCCAGGGGGCAGTTCACCGGGGAGCTGTTTTTT
CDR3: CASSARGQFTGELFF
D: TRBD1
size: NA
V: TRBV4-1
J: TRBJ2-2

DNA: TGTGCCAGCACCATACTAGGGGTAAATCAGCCCCAGCATTTT
CDR3: CASTILGVNQPQHF
D: NA
size: once
V: TRBV28
J: TRBJ1-5

DNA: TGTGCCAGCAGCGCGCAGGGTTCGGCGGGCCGGGGCGCCATTCAGTACTTC
CDR3: CASSAQGSAGRGAIQYF
D: NA
size: NA
V: TRBV7-9
J: TRBJ2-4

DNA: TGCGCCAGCCGTACAGGGGAAGAGACCCAGTACTTC
CDR3: CASRTGEETQYF
D: TRBD1
size: NA
V: TRBV10-2
J: TRBJ2-5

DNA: TGTGCCAGCAGCCTGGGACTAGCGGGAGACTCGCAGTATTTT
CDR3: CASSLGLAGDSQYF
D: TRBD2
size: NA
V: TRBV7-2
J: TRBJ2-3

DNA: TGCGCCAGCAGCTCTGCGGGGTTAGACTATGGCTACACCTTC
CDR3: CASSSAGLDYGYTF
D: NA
size: NA
V: TRBV5-1
J: TRBJ1-2

DNA: TGTGCCAGCAGCTTAGGACAGGGTCGATACGAGCAGTACTTC
CDR3: CASSLGQGRYEQYF
D: TRBD1
size: NA
V: TRBV7-6
J: TRBJ2-7

DNA: TGTGCCAGCTCACCACCCTCCAGGTCTGATCTAGGTGGCTACACCTTC
CDR3: CASSPPSRSDLGGYTF
D: NA
size: NA
V: TRBV18
J: TRBJ1-2

DNA: TGCGCCAGCAAATCCGGGGAGACAGATACGCAGTATTTT
CDR3: CASKSGETDTQYF
D: NA
size: NA
V: TRBV5-1
J: TRBJ2-3

DNA: TGTGCCAGCAGCTTTGGGGGACAGGGGGCAGTCGATGAGCAGTTCTTC
CDR3: CASSFGGQGAVDEQFF
D: TRBD1
size: NA
V: TRBV11-2
J: TRBJ2-1